Described below is a single TCR beta chain sequence and its context. Its antigen remains unidentified. Exclusion followed for patients with uncontrolled infection, other autoimmune disease, pregnancy or lactation. This CDR3 region has 12 residues. Germline V gene data show CDR1 as MDHEN and CDR2 as SYDVKM. The junction had 3 bases not matched to a gene; V was cut back by 8 bases and J by 3 bases. The sample belongs to a study of T cells in Graves' hyperthyroidism and ophthalmopathy. Whole-study results and caveats: Clonotypes that were expanded in thyroid above 0.001 mostly appeared in blood too.

Amplification yielded TCR beta CDR3 regions, with RNA transcripts as the source. The HTBI primer set drove a first-round RT-PCR of the TCR CDR3. Via MiXCR, TCRdb re-called the multiplex PCR reads, giving one row per CDR3 protein. The data contain about 420,000 distinct CDR3 sequences, less than 20% of them seen just once; the ten biggest clones take up 13% to 15%. The chain couples TRBV28 to TRBJ2-7, with TRBD1 identical over 8 bases. The material sequenced was blood. This clonotype was obtained from a woman under 30 with Graves' hyperthyroidism. The DNA of the CDR3 is TGTGCCAGCCACAGGGGGAACTACGAGCAGTACTTC. Protein sequence: CASHRGNYEQYF.